This T cell receptor (beta chain) was recovered during a study of regulatory T cells in long-lasting Graves disease. The study, taken as a whole, reports: Among persistent patients, a larger number of public clonotypes were shared (around 3,000) than among newly diagnosed patients (about 950).

Relying on iRepertoire HTBI primers and Arm-PCR of CDR3 regions, the team built TCR beta libraries. One entry per CDR3 protein results from TCRdb running MiXCR on the multiplex PCR reads. The sample consists of hundreds of thousands of distinct CDR3 sequences, 16% of them appearing once. V lost 1 base to trimming and J lost 6 bases; unmatched junction nucleotides: 9. The CDR3 runs to 15 residues. Germline-derived CDR1 and CDR2 are LGHDT and YNNKEL (reference sequence). Time point meaning: newly diagnosed GD, antithyroid drugs for less than 3 months. RNA extracted from PBMCs served as the sequencing template. Concerning this clonotype: The target antigen is unknown.

These data were likewise used in another study, on T cells in Graves' hyperthyroidism and ophthalmopathy.

This sequence joins TRBV3-1 and TRBJ2-7; TRBD1 matches at 7 bases. This specimen was peripheral blood mononuclear cells (PBMCs), taken at new diagnosis, from a patient treated with antithyroid drugs. The receptor was isolated from a woman aged 25-40 years with Graves disease. The CDR3 spells CASSQAGQYAREQYF. In nucleotides, the CDR3 is TGTGCCAGCAGCCAAGCGGGACAGTACGCGCGCGAGCAGTACTTC.